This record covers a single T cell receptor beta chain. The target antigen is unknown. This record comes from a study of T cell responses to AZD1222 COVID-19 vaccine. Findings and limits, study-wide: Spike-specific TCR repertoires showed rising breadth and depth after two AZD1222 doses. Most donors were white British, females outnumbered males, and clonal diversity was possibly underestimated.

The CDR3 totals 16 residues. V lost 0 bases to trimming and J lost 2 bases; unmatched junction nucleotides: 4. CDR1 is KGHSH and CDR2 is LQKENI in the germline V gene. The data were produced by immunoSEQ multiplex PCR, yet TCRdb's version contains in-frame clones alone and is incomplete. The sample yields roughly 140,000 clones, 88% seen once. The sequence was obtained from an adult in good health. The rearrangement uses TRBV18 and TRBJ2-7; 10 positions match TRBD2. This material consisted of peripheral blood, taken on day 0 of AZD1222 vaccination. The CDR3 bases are TGTGCCAGCTCACCACCGCTGCTAGCGGGGGCCTACGAGCAGTACTTC. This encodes CASSPPLLAGAYEQYF.